Sequencing of this T cell receptor (beta chain) was carried out in a study of T cells in Graves' hyperthyroidism and ophthalmopathy. General study points: Ophthalmopathy could be told apart from stable hyperthyroidism with a 13 V-J model.

Concerning this clonotype itself: The antigen remains undetermined.

This CDR3 is 17 amino acids long. The V gene's germline CDR1 is SGHRS and CDR2 YFSETQ. Trimming took 0 bases from V and 0 from J; bases not matched to a gene: 8. RNA transcripts yielded amplified TCR beta CDR3 regions. RT-PCR in the first round (using the HTBI primer set) targeted the TCR CDR3. TCRdb re-called the multiplex PCR reads with MiXCR, one entry per CDR3 protein. The sample lists 300,000 to 450,000 distinct CDR3 sequences; 15% to 19% were seen once. The chain employs TRBV5-1 and TRBJ2-5; TRBD2 matches at 7 bases. The sequenced sample consisted of blood. The TCR was taken from a woman in her late teens or twenties with Graves' hyperthyroidism that later progressed to Graves' ophthalmopathy. CDR3 nucleotide sequence: TGCGCCAGCAGCTTGGGACTAGCCAGCTTTTACCAAGAGACCCAGTACTTC. Translating it yields CASSLGLASFYQETQYF.